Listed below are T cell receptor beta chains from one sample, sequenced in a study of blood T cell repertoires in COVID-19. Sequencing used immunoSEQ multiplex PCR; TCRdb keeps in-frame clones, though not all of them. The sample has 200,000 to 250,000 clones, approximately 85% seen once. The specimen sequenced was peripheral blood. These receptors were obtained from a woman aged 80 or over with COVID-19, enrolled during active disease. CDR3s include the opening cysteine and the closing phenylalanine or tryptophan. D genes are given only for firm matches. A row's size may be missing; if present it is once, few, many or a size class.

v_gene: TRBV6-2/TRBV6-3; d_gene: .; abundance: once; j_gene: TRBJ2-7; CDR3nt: TGTGCCAGCAGTTACCCTTCTGACAGGCTCCTAGACGAGCAGTACTTC; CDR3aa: CASSYPSDRLLDEQYF
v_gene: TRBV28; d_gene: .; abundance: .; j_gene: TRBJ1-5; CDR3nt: TGTGCCAGCAGTTTTAAATCCGGCGGCAACAGCAATCAGCCCCAGCATTTT; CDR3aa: CASSFKSGGNSNQPQHF
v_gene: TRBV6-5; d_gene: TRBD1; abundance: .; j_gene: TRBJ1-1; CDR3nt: TGTGCCAGCAGTTTAGACAGGGGCGGGGCTGAAGCTTTCTTT; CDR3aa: CASSLDRGGAEAFF
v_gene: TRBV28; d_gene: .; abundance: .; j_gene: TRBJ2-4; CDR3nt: TGTGCCAGCAGTTCGGCGGGCGAGGGCAAAAACATTCAGTACTTC; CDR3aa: CASSSAGEGKNIQYF
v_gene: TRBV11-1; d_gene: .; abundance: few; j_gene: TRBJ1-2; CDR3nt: TGTGCCAGCAGCTTAGACGGGGTCTATGGCTACACCTTC; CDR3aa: CASSLDGVYGYTF
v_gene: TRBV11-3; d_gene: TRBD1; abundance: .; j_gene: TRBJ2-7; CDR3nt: TGTGCCAGCAGCGCCGGGACAGGGGCGTACGAGCAGTACTTC; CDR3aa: CASSAGTGAYEQYF
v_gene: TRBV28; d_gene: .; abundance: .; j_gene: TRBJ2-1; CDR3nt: TGTGCCAGCAGTGGTAGTAAACATGAGCAGTTCTTC; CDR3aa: CASSGSKHEQFF
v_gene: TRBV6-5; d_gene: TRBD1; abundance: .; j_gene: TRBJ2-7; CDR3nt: TGTGCCAGCAGTTACTCGACAGGGGGCGCCTACGAGCAGTACTTC; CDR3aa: CASSYSTGGAYEQYF
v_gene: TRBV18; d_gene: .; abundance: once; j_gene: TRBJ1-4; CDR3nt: TGTGCCAGCTCACAATCGACAGGTCCGAATGAAAAACTGTTTTTT; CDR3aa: CASSQSTGPNEKLFF
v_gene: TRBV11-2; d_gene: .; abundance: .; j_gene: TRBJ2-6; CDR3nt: TGTGCCAGCAGCTTCATAGATCGCGGGGCCAACGTCCTGACTTTC; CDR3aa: CASSFIDRGANVLTF
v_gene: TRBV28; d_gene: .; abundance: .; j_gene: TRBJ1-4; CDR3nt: TGTGCCGCCAGGGGTATGCCCCCTGGAGATGAAAAACTGTTTTTT; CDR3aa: CAARGMPPGDEKLFF
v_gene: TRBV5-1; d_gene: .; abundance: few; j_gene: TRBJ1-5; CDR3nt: TGCGCCAGCAGCCGGACAGTAAATCAGCCCCAGCATTTT; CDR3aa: CASSRTVNQPQHF
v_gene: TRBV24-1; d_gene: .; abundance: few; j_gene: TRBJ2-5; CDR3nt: TGTGCCACCAGTGATCCTAGACAAGAGACCCAGTACTTC; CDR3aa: CATSDPRQETQYF
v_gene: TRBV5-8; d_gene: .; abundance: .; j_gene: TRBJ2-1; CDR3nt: TGTGCCAGCAGCTTGCAGCCGGGGTTATATGAGCAGTTCTTC; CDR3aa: CASSLQPGLYEQFF
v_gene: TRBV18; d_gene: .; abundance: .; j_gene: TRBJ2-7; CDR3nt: TGTGCCAGCTCCCCTCAGGAGGGCAGCGAGCAGTACTTC; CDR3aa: CASSPQEGSEQYF
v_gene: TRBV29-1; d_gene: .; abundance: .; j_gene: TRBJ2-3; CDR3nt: TGCAGCGTTCCCCTAGTGGACACAGATACGCAGTATTTT; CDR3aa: CSVPLVDTDTQYF
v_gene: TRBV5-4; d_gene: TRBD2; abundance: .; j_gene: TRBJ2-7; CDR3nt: TGTGCCAGCATCGCGGTGGTAGCTAGCGGGGCTACCTACGGGCAGTACTTC; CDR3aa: CASIAVVASGATYGQYF
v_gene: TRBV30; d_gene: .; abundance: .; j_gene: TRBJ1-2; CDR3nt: TGTGCCTGGAGTGTCGGCAGGGCAAACTATGGCTACACCTTC; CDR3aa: CAWSVGRANYGYTF